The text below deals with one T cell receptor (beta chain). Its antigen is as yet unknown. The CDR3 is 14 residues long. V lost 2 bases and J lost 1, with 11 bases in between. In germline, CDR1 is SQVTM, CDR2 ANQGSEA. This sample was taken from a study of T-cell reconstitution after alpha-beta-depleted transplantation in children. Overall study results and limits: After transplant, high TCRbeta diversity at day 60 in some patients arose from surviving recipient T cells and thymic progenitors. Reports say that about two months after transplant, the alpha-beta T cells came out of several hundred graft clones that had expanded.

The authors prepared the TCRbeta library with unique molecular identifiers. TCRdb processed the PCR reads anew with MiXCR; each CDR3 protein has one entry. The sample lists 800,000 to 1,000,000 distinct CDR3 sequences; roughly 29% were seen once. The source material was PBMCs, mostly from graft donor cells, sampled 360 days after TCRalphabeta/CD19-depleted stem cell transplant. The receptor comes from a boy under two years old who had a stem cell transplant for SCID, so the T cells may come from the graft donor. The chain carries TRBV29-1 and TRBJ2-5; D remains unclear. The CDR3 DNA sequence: TGCAGCGTTGAAAAACAGTCCATCCAAGAGACCCAGTACTTC. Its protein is CSVEKQSIQETQYF.